This TCR beta chain was recorded in a study of blood T cell repertoires in COVID-19. Background on the study: Sources were T cells, B-cell-depleted T cells, or PBMCs; the material itself was cDNA or gDNA.

The CDR3 length is 16 residues. The germline gives CDR1 SGHNT, CDR2 YYREEE (reference sequence). The V segment lost 9 bases and the J segment 0 bases; nucleotides outside the gene matches: 10. TCRdb's table, derived via immunoSEQ multiplex PCR, lists solely in-frame clones and lacks some. The top ten clones hold roughly 9.2% of a sample with over 65,000 clones, about 81% of them seen once. The TCR was taken from a human donor in a cohort sampled during active COVID-19. Sequenced sample: peripheral blood. The rearrangement uses TRBV5-4 and TRBJ2-2, with TRBD2 identical over 8 bases. CDR3 loop: CATQPPLAANTGELFF. Here the CDR3 DNA reads TGTGCCACCCAGCCCCCACTAGCGGCGAACACCGGGGAGCTGTTTTTT. The full variable domain, rest sourced from reference TRBV5-4 and TRBJ2-2, is ETGVTQSPTHLIKTRGQQVTLRCSSQSGHNTVSWYQQALGQGPQFIFQYYREEENGRGNFPPRFSGLQFPNYSSELNVNALELDDSALYLCATQPPLAANTGELFFGEGSRLTVL.